This entry is about one TCR beta chain. The antigen remains undetermined. Produced via immunoSEQ multiplex PCR; TCRdb's table is partial and in-frame only. This table holds 75,000 to 80,000 clones, 88% found once. This entry comes from a study of T cells in localized non-small cell lung cancer. Study-wide results and caveats: Since sequencing was restricted to only one region of the tumor, intratumor heterogeneity remains a possibility. Out of the top 100 tumor clones, a median about 58 were seen in adjacent lung. Patients showing higher blood T cell density tended to see longer overall survival. Adjacent uninvolved lung had the highest clonality, suggesting focused antigen responses.

Germline loops: CDR1 MNHEY, CDR2 SVGAGI. The V gene end was trimmed by 5 bases and the J gene end by 2 bases; junction bases not matched to a gene: 6. The CDR3 totals 15 residues. This clonotype was obtained from a woman aged 40-70 years with stage I squamous cell lung carcinoma. V gene TRBV6-5 combines with J gene TRBJ2-1, with 7 positions matching TRBD1. Material: peripheral blood, obtained before any cancer treatment. CDR3: CASSVTGSPYNEQFF. The DNA for the CDR3 is TGTGCCAGCAGTGTGACAGGGTCGCCCTACAATGAGCAGTTCTTC.